The clone carrying this T cell receptor beta chain was seen only once. Generated by immunoSEQ multiplex PCR, the TCRdb table keeps only in-frame clones and is missing some. The sample comprises 250,000 to 350,000 clones, roughly nine tenths of which are singletons, and less than 6% rests with the top ten. This CDR3 region has 14 residues. V lost 4 bases, J lost 4 bases, and 8 bases lay in between. From germline, CDR1 is SEHNR and CDR2 FQNEAQ (reference sequence). This sample is drawn from a study of blood T cell repertoires in COVID-19. Study context: T cells, B-cell-depleted T cells, or PBMCs supplied cDNA or gDNA.

Participant ages covered about 18 to 89 years across 24 US areas. This TCR was sampled from a woman in her thirties who had recovered from COVID-19. The sequenced sample consisted of PBMCs or T cells enriched from blood (not recorded which). The chain carries TRBV7-9 and TRBJ1-6; D is undetermined. The CDR3 region is CASSSEGYNSPLHF. The CDR3 region has the DNA TGTGCCAGCAGCTCTGAGGGATATAATTCACCCCTCCACTTT.